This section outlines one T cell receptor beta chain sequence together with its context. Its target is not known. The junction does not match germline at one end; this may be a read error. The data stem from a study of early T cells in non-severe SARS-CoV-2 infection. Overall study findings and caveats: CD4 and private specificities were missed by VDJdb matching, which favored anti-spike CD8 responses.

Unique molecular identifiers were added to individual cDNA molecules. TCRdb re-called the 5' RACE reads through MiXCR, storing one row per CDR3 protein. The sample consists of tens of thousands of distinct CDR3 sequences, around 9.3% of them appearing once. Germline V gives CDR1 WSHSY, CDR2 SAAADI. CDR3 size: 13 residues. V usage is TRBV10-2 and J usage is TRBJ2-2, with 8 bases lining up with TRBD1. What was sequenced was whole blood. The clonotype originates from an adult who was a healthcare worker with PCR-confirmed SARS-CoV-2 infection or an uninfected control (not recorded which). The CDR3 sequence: CATSQTGAGELFF. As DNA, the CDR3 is TGCGCCACCAGTCAGACAGGGGCCGGGGAGCTGTTTTTT.